Shown below are 10 T cell receptor beta chains from a single sample sequenced in a study of cytomegalovirus exposure and HLA in healthy donors. Vbeta (60) and Jbeta (13) primers were used in the PCR. The method was immunoSEQ multiplex PCR; TCRdb's version includes in-frame clones alone and lacks a portion of them. The repertoire has about 150,000 clones, 80% to 85% of them found once; the top ten carry over 1.5%. The specimen sequenced was PBMCs. These receptors all stem from a woman younger than 35 in good health and CMV-seronegative.

The chain combines TRBV29-1 with TRBJ1-2; possible D gene TRBD1, 6 bases. In germline, CDR1 is SQVTM, CDR2 ANQGSEA. CDR3 length: 17 amino acids. V gave up 7 bases and J gave up 4 bases, with 28 bases separating them. CDR3 nucleotides: TGCAGCGCAACCGCGGGGTTCGGGGGGCAAGGTAGCTATGGCTACACCTTC. Protein sequence: CSATAGFGGQGSYGYTF.

The chain uses TRBV6-6 and TRBJ1-2; D may be TRBD1 (5 bases). The V end lost 6 bases, the J end lost 0 bases, and 8 bases lay between the germline ends. CDR1 is MNHNY, CDR2 SVGAGI, per germline (reference sequence). This CDR3 spans 13 amino acids. The DNA of the CDR3 is TGTGCCAGCAGGCCGACAGCTAACTATGGCTACACCTTC. This translates into CASRPTANYGYTF.

V is TRBV5-4 and J is TRBJ2-7; 7 positions match TRBD1. J was trimmed by 4 bases and V by 0 bases; bases with no gene match: 7. CDR3 length: 15 amino acids. Germline V gives CDR1 SGHNT, CDR2 YYREEE (reference sequence). CDR3 in DNA: TGTGCCAGCAGCTTGGACCAGGGGGTATCTTACGAGCAGTACTTC. Encoded protein: CASSLDQGVSYEQYF.

V and J are TRBV5-4 and TRBJ1-1, with TRBD1 matching 7 bases. The germline V gene has CDR1 SGHNT and CDR2 YYREEE (reference sequence). Trimming at V came to 5 bases and at J to 5 bases, leaving 15 bases not matched to a gene. This CDR3 contains 16 residues. The CDR3 reads CASSSPLGTARTEAFF. CDR3 nucleotides: TGTGCCAGCAGTTCCCCTCTCGGGACAGCCAGAACTGAAGCTTTCTTT.

V is TRBV27 and J is TRBJ1-2; 9 nucleotides align to TRBD1. Germline assignment: CDR1 MNHEY and CDR2 SMNVEV (reference sequence). The CDR3 runs 16 residues. V shed 4 bases, J shed 1 base, and the junction held 7 bases outside the gene matches. The chain's CDR3 is CASSSGQGLFNYGYTF. The CDR3 DNA is TGTGCCAGCAGTTCTGGACAGGGGTTATTTAACTATGGCTACACCTTC.

V and J are TRBV4-1 and TRBJ1-1; D is perhaps TRBD1 (6 bases). V was clipped by 4 bases and J by 3 bases, with 12 bases between them. The V gene's germline CDR1 is MGHRA and CDR2 YSYEKL. The CDR3 is 14 amino acids. CDR3 sequence reads: CASSPPYRDTEAFF. The CDR3 DNA reads TGCGCCAGCAGCCCTCCCTACAGGGACACTGAAGCTTTCTTT.

This chain uses TRBV29-1 with TRBJ2-2, with D perhaps matching TRBD1 (5 bases). Germline lookup yields CDR1 SQVTM and CDR2 ANQGSEA. CDR3 length: 16 residues. The germline V and J ends were trimmed by 2 bases and 5 bases, with 18 bases remaining between them. The CDR3 DNA follows: TGCAGCGTTGAATTGACCAGGGCAGAAAGGACCGGGGAGCTGTTTTTT. Encoded protein: CSVELTRAERTGELFF.

This clone was seen a handful of times. J is TRBJ2-2 and V is TRBV7-6, with 7 positions matching TRBD2. The germline gives CDR1 SGHVS, CDR2 FNYEAQ. The J segment lost 4 bases and the V segment lost 5 bases, leaving 7 bases of the junction unmatched. The CDR3 runs to 15 residues. The chain's CDR3 is CASSTQGGGTGELFF. CDR3 sequence (DNA): TGTGCCAGCAGCACACAAGGCGGGGGCACCGGGGAGCTGTTTTTT.

V is TRBV7-9 and J is TRBJ1-6; D gene ambiguous. This CDR3 has 16 amino acids. Germline CDR1 and CDR2: SEHNR and FQNEAQ (reference sequence). The V and J ends lost 10 bases and 0 bases respectively, with 16 bases between them. CDR3 amino acids: CAIPSAASSYNSPLHF. The CDR3 DNA follows: TGTGCCATCCCGTCGGCGGCAAGCTCCTATAATTCACCCCTCCACTTT.

The CDR3 coding sequence is TGTGCCAGCAGTTACTCCCATAATCAGCCCCAGCATTTT. The encoded protein is CASSYSHNQPQHF. This chain connects TRBV6-5 to TRBJ1-5; D ambiguous. The V end lost 0 bases, the J end lost 4 bases, and 4 bases lay between the germline ends. The CDR3 is made up of 13 amino acids. The germline gives CDR1 MNHEY, CDR2 SVGAGI.